The present T cell receptor beta chain was sequenced within a study of blood T cell repertoires in COVID-19. Turning to the study itself: The study drew acute and convalescent COVID-19 samples from the United States, Italy and Spain.

This table comes from immunoSEQ multiplex PCR, and its TCRdb copy is limited to in-frame clones, with some not included. Here the sample spans 60,000 or so clones, 80% being singletons. This clone was counted a single time. This CDR3 region has 13 residues. V was shortened by 5 bases and J by 3 bases, with 11 bases between the two germline ends. Recruited during active infection, patients (from Seattle) were subsequently followed longitudinally. The receptor was isolated from a young man with COVID-19, enrolled during active disease. The genes are TRBV12-3 or TRBV12-4 and TRBJ2-7; maybe TRBD2 (7 bases). Sequencing was carried out using peripheral blood. The CDR3 nucleotides are TGTGCCAGCAGTGCGGGGGCAGTCTACGAGCAGTACTTC. The encoded protein is CASSAGAVYEQYF.